Below, 27 T cell receptor beta chains from the same sample are listed, as sequenced in a study of multiple sclerosis patients with progressive multifocal leukoencephalopathy. This sample's time point: time of PML onset. Libraries were prepared by immunoSEQ multiplex PCR; TCRdb keeps only in-frame clonotypes and omits some of them. This table holds some 31,000 clones, roughly 87% found once. Material: PBMCs, obtained from a patient treated with natalizumab. The source is a human donor with progressive multifocal leukoencephalopathy.

The chain employs TRBV6-1 and TRBJ2-6; the D gene is possibly TRBD1 (6 bases). CDR1 and CDR2 from the germline V gene are MNHNS and SASEGT. This CDR3 is 15 amino acids long. The V and J ends lost 6 bases and 2 bases respectively, with 11 bases between them. The CDR3 is CASRTGRTGANVLTF. The CDR3 coding sequence is TGTGCCAGCAGGACAGGTAGGACTGGGGCCAACGTCCTGACTTTC.

V is TRBV9 and J is TRBJ2-3, with D possibly matching TRBD1 (5 bases). The CDR3 consists of 16 residues. From germline, CDR1 is SGDLS and CDR2 YYNGEE. Trimming removed 4 bases at V and 4 bases at J, with 19 bases between. CDR3 loop: CASSLRGSLPPDTQYF. The CDR3 DNA is TGTGCCAGCAGCCTAAGGGGCTCCCTCCCGCCAGATACGCAGTATTTT.

The J gene is TRBJ2-3, the V gene TRBV7-8; 12 positions match TRBD2. V shed 5 bases, J shed 1 base, and the junction held 7 bases outside the gene matches. The CDR3 contains 17 residues. Germline-derived CDR1 and CDR2 are SGHVS and FQNEAQ. Here the CDR3 reads CASSLYGLAGRTDTQYF. The CDR3 nucleotides read TGTGCCAGCAGCCTCTATGGACTAGCGGGACGCACAGATACGCAGTATTTT.

The chain links TRBV6-5 to TRBJ1-2; D is unclear. The CDR3 runs to 13 residues. V was shortened by 6 bases and J by 6 bases, with 14 bases between the two germline ends. Germline loops: CDR1 MNHEY, CDR2 SVGAGI. CDR3 sequence reads: CASSLGSADGYTF. DNA of the CDR3: TGTGCCAGCAGCCTGGGGTCGGCGGATGGCTACACCTTC.

The rearrangement joins TRBV7-9 to TRBJ1-4; TRBD1 is a possible D gene (5 bases). Germline CDR1 reads SEHNR; CDR2 reads FQNEAQ (reference sequence). This CDR3 spans 15 amino acids. V lost 5 bases and J 7 bases, leaving 17 bases between the germline ends. This CDR3 reads CASSGDGLSAEKLFF. The CDR3 DNA is TGTGCCAGCAGCGGGGACGGACTTTCAGCTGAAAAACTGTTTTTT.

CDR3 in amino acids: CASSPQGWGEKLFF. CDR3 DNA: TGTGCCAGCAGCCCTCAGGGTTGGGGGGAAAAACTGTTTTTT. This chain links TRBV7-8 with TRBJ1-4; possibly TRBD1 for D (5 bases). Trimming took 5 bases from V and 8 from J, leaving 15 bases between them. Germline CDR1 and CDR2: SGHVS and FQNEAQ. The CDR3 extends over 14 amino acids.

The chain is built from TRBV7-8 and TRBJ2-1; 10 nucleotides line up with TRBD2. V trimming: 6 bases; J trimming: 4 bases; junction bases outside the gene matches: 6. The CDR3 is 15 residues long. Per germline, CDR1 SGHVS and CDR2 FQNEAQ. CDR3 amino acids: CASSPTSGTYNEQFF. CDR3 bases: TGTGCCAGCAGTCCAACTAGCGGGACTTACAATGAGCAGTTCTTC.

The chain links TRBV7-9 to TRBJ1-5, with 7 bases aligning to TRBD1. Germline CDR1 reads SEHNR; CDR2 reads FQNEAQ (reference sequence). After removal of 5 bases from V and 6 bases from J, the junction contained 7 bases not matched to a gene. The CDR3 is 14 residues long. The CDR3 coding sequence is TGTGCCAGCAGCCGGACAGGCTTGGGTCAGCCCCAGCATTTT. It specifies CASSRTGLGQPQHF.

The rearrangement links TRBV5-4 to TRBJ2-5; tentatively, D is TRBD2 (5 bases). The V and J ends lost 10 bases and 5 bases respectively, with 15 bases between them. The germline CDR1 and CDR2 sequences are SGHNT and YYREEE (reference sequence). CDR3 length equals 12 residues. CDR3 residues: CACRDIGETQYF. CDR3 DNA: TGTGCCTGTCGGGATATTGGGGAGACCCAGTACTTC. The full variable domain, rest sourced from reference TRBV5-4 and TRBJ2-5, is ETGVTQSPTHLIKTRGQQVTLRCSSQSGHNTVSWYQQALGQGPQFIFQYYREEENGRGNFPPRFSGLQFPNYSSELNVNALELDDSALYLCACRDIGETQYFGPGTRLLVL.

A single count supports this clone. The chain recombines TRBV27 with TRBJ2-7; 7 nucleotides align to TRBD1. The CDR3 is 16 residues long. The germline V gene has CDR1 MNHEY and CDR2 SMNVEV (reference sequence). J gave up 1 base and V 7 bases, and 13 bases lay outside the gene matches. CDR3 in DNA: TGTGCCAGCACTACTCATAGGGGGCGCGAATCCTACGAGCAGTACTTC. Translating it yields CASTTHRGRESYEQYF.

The chain is built from TRBV7-9 and TRBJ1-1, with D perhaps matching TRBD1 (6 bases). Trimming left V 5 bases short and J 4 bases short, with 14 bases between. This CDR3 has 14 amino acids. CDR1 is SEHNR, CDR2 FQNEAQ, per germline (reference sequence). DNA of the CDR3: TGTGCCAGCAGCCCAGGGGCGTTCGGCACTGAAGCTTTCTTT. Amino acids: CASSPGAFGTEAFF.

This sequence joins TRBV6-1 and TRBJ1-2, with 7 bases fitting TRBD1. Germline V gene sequence: CDR1 MNHNS, CDR2 SASEGT. This CDR3 contains 15 residues. Unmatched junction bases numbered 8, after V lost 2 bases and J lost 5 bases. Here the CDR3 reads CASSEKGQSLYGYTF. The CDR3 DNA reads TGTGCCAGCAGTGAAAAGGGACAGAGCCTTTATGGCTACACCTTC.

The chain uses TRBV6-5 and TRBJ1-1; unclear D gene. In germline, CDR1 is MNHEY, CDR2 SVGAGI. This CDR3 has 14 residues. V lost 2 bases to trimming and J lost 4 bases, with 11 bases between them. The CDR3 sequence is CASSYHQRSTEAFF. For the CDR3, the DNA is TGTGCCAGCAGTTACCACCAGCGTAGCACTGAAGCTTTCTTT.

The CDR3 loop reads CASSQSAGWGRAKDTQYF. As DNA, the CDR3 is TGCGCCAGCAGCCAATCCGCTGGTTGGGGGAGGGCCAAAGATACGCAGTATTTT. The rearrangement joins TRBV4-3 to TRBJ2-3, with TRBD2 matching 7 bases. Germline-derived CDR1 and CDR2 are LGHNA and YSLEER. The V segment lost 2 bases and the J segment 5 bases; nucleotides outside the gene matches: 16. This CDR3 is built from 18 residues.

The genes are TRBV28 and TRBJ2-2; no reliable D call. Trimming shortened V by 6 bases and J by 4 bases, and 15 bases separated the two germline ends. The CDR3 extends over 15 amino acids. Germline V CDR1 and CDR2: MDHEN, SYDVKM. CDR3 DNA: TGTGCCAGCAGCTCTTCCGGGCTATCCACCGGGGAGCTGTTTTTT. This codes for CASSSSGLSTGELFF.

V and J are TRBV4-3 and TRBJ2-1, with 8 bases matching TRBD2. The germline gives CDR1 LGHNA, CDR2 YSLEER. After removal of 1 base from V and 8 bases from J, the junction contained 7 bases not matched to a gene. CDR3 length: 15 residues. CDR3 coding DNA: TGCGCCAGCAGCCAAGTCCGGACTAGCCGAGATGAGCAGTTCTTC. Translated, it gives CASSQVRTSRDEQFF.

This chain uses TRBV28 with TRBJ1-1; D call uncertain. V was trimmed by 7 bases and J by 1 base, leaving 16 bases between them. The CDR3 length is 15 residues. Looked up from germline, CDR1 is MDHEN and CDR2 is SYDVKM. The CDR3: CASTKGGVGNTEAFF. CDR3 DNA: TGTGCCAGCACAAAGGGCGGGGTGGGGAACACTGAAGCTTTCTTT.

A single count supports this clone. The V call is TRBV11-2, the J call TRBJ1-3; D remains ambiguous. Germline V gene lookup returns CDR1 SGHAT and CDR2 FQNNGV. The CDR3 is 14 amino acids. V lost 4 bases to trimming and J lost 0 bases, with 7 bases between them. The CDR3 is CASSSGSSGNTIYF. The CDR3, as DNA: TGTGCCAGCAGCTCCGGGAGCTCTGGAAACACCATATATTTT. Full variable domain (rest looked up from reference TRBV11-2 and TRBJ1-3): EAGVAQSPRYKIIEKRQSVAFWCNPISGHATLYWYQQILGQGPKLLIQFQNNGVVDDSQLPKDRFSAERLKGVDSTLKIQPAKLEDSAVYLCASSSGSSGNTIYFGEGSWLTVV.

This clone was counted once. The chain employs TRBV9 and TRBJ2-3; no clear D. Germline CDR1 reads SGDLS; CDR2 reads YYNGEE. The CDR3 length is 15 residues. The V and J ends lost 0 bases and 3 bases respectively, with 11 bases between them. The CDR3 bases are TGTGCCAGCAGCGTAGAGCCTAGTGGGACAGATACGCAGTATTTT. It yields the protein CASSVEPSGTDTQYF.

V usage is TRBV21-1 and J usage is TRBJ2-7; no DNA check was done on the table's D call, TRBD2. TRBV21-1 is a pseudogene. CDR3 size: 17 residues. The CDR3 sequence is CASGSDSGRAWISEQYF. Here the CDR3 DNA reads TGTGCCAGTGGGTCTGATAGCGGGAGGGCCTGGATTAGTGAGCAGTACTTC.

The chain combines TRBV7-2 with TRBJ2-5, with 11 nucleotides matching TRBD2. The assigned J gene may be wrong: the sequence end matches TRBJ2-7 better. This CDR3 comprises 14 residues. Germline V lookup: CDR1 SGHTA, CDR2 FQGNSA. The CDR3 protein is CASSSGTSGSEQYF. CDR3 in DNA: TGTGCCAGCAGCTCCGGGACTAGCGGTTCCGAGCAGTACTTC.

This chain uses TRBV6-5 with TRBJ2-7; D not certain. The CDR3 has 15 residues. CDR1 and CDR2 (germline): MNHEY, SVGAGI. V was pared by 0 bases and J by 0 bases, with 9 bases between. The CDR3 region has the DNA TGTGCCAGCAGTTACTCAGCGTCGATCTCCTACGAGCAGTACTTC. Protein sequence: CASSYSASISYEQYF.

The chain combines TRBV5-8 with TRBJ2-7; 7 bases match TRBD1. Germline trimming cut 7 bases from V and 0 bases from J; bases unmatched to any gene: 7. Germline lookup yields CDR1 SGHTS and CDR2 YDEGEE. The length of the CDR3 is 14 residues. For the CDR3, the DNA is TGTGCCAGCGGCCGGGACAGAGCCTCCTACGAGCAGTACTTC. As protein: CASGRDRASYEQYF.

This chain links TRBV9 with TRBJ2-3; TRBD2 matches 12 bases. Looked up from germline, CDR1 is SGDLS and CDR2 is YYNGEE. The CDR3 has 16 amino acids. Trimming at V came to 4 bases and at J to 3 bases, leaving 6 bases not matched to a gene. CDR3 protein: CASSRLAGVDTDTQYF. CDR3 coding DNA: TGTGCCAGCAGCAGACTAGCGGGAGTTGATACAGATACGCAGTATTTT.

This clone was observed once. The chain is built from TRBV29-1 and TRBJ2-3, with D possibly being TRBD2 (5 bases). The germline gives CDR1 SQVTM, CDR2 ANQGSEA. The CDR3 has 13 amino acids. CDR3 residues: CTIIGIFTDTQYF. DNA for the CDR3: TGCACCATAATCGGGATTTTCACAGATACGCAGTATTTT.

This rearrangement joins TRBV30 to TRBJ1-2, with 8 bases aligning to TRBD1. Germline-derived CDR1 and CDR2 are GTSNPN and SVGIG (reference sequence). The CDR3 totals 11 residues. Trimming at V came to 5 bases and at J to 9 bases, leaving 5 bases not matched to a gene. CDR3 loop: CAWDGTGSYTF. The CDR3 region has the DNA TGTGCCTGGGACGGGACAGGTAGCTACACCTTC.

The chain couples TRBV5-1 to TRBJ1-1; weak D call: TRBD1 (5 bases). CDR1 and CDR2 from the germline V gene are SGHRS and YFSETQ. The CDR3 extends over 16 amino acids. Trimming took 1 base from V and 5 from J, leaving 18 bases between them. CDR3 nucleotides: TGCGCCAGCAGCTTGAGATTCGGGGCACAGAGAACTGAAGCTTTCTTT. Translated, it gives CASSLRFGAQRTEAFF.